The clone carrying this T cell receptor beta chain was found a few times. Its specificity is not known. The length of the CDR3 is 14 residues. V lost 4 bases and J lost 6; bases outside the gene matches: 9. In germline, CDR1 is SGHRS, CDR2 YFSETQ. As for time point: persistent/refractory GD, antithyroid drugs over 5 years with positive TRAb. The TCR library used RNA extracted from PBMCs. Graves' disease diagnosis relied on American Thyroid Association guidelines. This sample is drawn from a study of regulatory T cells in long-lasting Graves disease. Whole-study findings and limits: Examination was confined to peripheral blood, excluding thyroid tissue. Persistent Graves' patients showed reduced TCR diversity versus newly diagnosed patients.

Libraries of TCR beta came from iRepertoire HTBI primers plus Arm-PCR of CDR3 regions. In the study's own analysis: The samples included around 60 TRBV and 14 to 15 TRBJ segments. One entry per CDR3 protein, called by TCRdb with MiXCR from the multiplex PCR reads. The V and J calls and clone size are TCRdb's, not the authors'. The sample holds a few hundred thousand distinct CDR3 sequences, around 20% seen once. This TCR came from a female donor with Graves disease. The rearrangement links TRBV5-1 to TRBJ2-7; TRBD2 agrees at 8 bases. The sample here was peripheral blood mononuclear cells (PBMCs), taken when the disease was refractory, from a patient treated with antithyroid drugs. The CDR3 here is CASSPKTGTSEQYF. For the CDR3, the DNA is TGCGCCAGCAGCCCTAAAACCGGGACTAGCGAGCAGTACTTC. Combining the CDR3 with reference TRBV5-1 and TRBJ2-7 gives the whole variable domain KAGVTQTPRYLIKTRGQQVTLSCSPISGHRSVSWYQQTPGQGLQFLFEYFSETQRNKGNFPGRFSGRQFSNSRSEMNVSTLELGDSALYLCASSPKTGTSEQYFGPGTRLTVT.